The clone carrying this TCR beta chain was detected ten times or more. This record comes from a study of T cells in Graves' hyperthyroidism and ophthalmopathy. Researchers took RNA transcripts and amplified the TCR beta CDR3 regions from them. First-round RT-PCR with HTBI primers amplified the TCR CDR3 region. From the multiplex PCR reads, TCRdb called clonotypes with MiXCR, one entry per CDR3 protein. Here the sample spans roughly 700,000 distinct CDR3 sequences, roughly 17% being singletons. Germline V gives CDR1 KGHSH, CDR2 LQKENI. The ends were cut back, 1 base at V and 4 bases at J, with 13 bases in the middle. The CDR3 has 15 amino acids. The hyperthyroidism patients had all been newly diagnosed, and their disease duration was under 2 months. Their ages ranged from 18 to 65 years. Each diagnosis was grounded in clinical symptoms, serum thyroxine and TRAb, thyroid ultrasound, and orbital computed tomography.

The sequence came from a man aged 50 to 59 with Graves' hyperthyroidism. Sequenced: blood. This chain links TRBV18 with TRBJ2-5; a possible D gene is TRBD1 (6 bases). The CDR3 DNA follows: TGTGCCAGCTCACCACTGGGGGCGTCTCCAGAGACCCAGTACTTC. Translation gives CASSPLGASPETQYF.